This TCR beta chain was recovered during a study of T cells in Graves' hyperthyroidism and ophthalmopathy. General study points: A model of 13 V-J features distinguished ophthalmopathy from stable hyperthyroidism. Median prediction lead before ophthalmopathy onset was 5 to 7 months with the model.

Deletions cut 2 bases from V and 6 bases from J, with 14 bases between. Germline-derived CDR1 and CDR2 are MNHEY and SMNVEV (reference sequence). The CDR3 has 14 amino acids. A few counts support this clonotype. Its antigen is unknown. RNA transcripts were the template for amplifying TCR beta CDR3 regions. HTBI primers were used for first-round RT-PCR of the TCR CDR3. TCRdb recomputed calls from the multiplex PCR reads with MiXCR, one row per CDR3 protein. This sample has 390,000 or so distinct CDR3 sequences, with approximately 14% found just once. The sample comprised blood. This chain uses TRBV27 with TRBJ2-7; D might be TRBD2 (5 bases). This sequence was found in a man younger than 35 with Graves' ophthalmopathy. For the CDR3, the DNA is TGTGCCAGCAGTTTAGATCCGGGGTTCCGCGAGCAGTACTTC. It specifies CASSLDPGFREQYF.